The 3 T cell receptor beta chains below all came from one sample that was sequenced in a study of CD8+CD57+ T cells in acquired aplastic anemia. Genomic DNA templated the TCR beta VDJ and CDR3 profiling. TCRdb re-called the reads through MiXCR, storing one row per CDR3 protein. The sample comprises hundreds of thousands of distinct CDR3 sequences, about half of which are singletons, and around 20% rests with the top ten. The sequenced patients had an expansion of CD8+CD57+ cells seen by flow cytometry. The material sequenced was sorted CD4+, CD8+, or CD8+CD57+ T cells (not recorded which) from PBMCs. These receptor sequences come from a human donor with aplastic anemia.

The V call is TRBV9, the J call TRBJ2-7; D remains ambiguous. Germline V gene lookup returns CDR1 SGDLS and CDR2 YYNGEE. The CDR3 is made up of 13 amino acids. Trimming cost V 4 bases and J 3 bases, with 11 bases left between them. The CDR3, as DNA: TGTGCCAGCAGCTTACGGCAGGACTACGAGCAGTACTTC. Translation: CASSLRQDYEQYF.

V and J are TRBV9 and TRBJ2-1; tentative D call: TRBD1 (6 bases). From germline, CDR1 is SGDLS and CDR2 YYNGEE. The CDR3 covers 16 residues. Trimming took off 3 bases at V and 7 bases at J, with 20 bases between the two ends. This CDR3 is CASSAEPRGTWNEQFF. DNA of the CDR3: TGTGCCAGCAGCGCCGAGCCGAGGGGGACCTGGAATGAGCAGTTCTTC.

This sequence joins TRBV10-1 and TRBJ2-5, with D hard to call. This CDR3 has 14 residues. The germline V gene encodes CDR1 WNHNN and CDR2 SYGVQD (reference sequence). V was pared by 0 bases and J by 2 bases, with 7 bases between. This CDR3 reads CASSESQAQETQYF. The DNA of the CDR3 is TGCGCCAGCAGTGAGTCGCAGGCACAAGAGACCCAGTACTTC.